The clone carrying this TCR beta chain was counted ten times or more. This sample was included in a study of cytomegalovirus exposure and HLA in healthy donors. The table came from immunoSEQ multiplex PCR; TCRdb's copy has only in-frame clones and leaves some out. The repertoire has about 140,000 clones, 85% to 90% of them found once; the top ten carry almost 8%. This CDR3 is 13 amino acids long. Germline V CDR1 and CDR2: SGHAT, FQNNGV. Trimming removed 5 bases from V and 4 bases from J; junction bases left unmatched: 5. The sample taken for sequencing was PBMCs. This rearrangement joins TRBV11-2 to TRBJ2-7, with 7 nucleotides matching TRBD2. The sequence came from a woman in her late teens or twenties in good health and CMV-seropositive. DNA of the CDR3: TGTGCCAGCAGCCTAGCGCGGGGGTACGAGCAGTACTTC. Translation gives CASSLARGYEQYF.